The 29 T cell receptor beta chains below come from one sample, sequenced in a study of post-analysis software for immune sequencing data. These receptors' targets are unknown. Each TCR beta cDNA library carried unique molecular identifiers. TCRdb used MiXCR to reprocess the PCR reads, holding one entry per CDR3 protein. This sample has about 760,000 distinct CDR3 sequences, with 25% to 30% found just once. Overall study findings and caveats: Higher frequency in patients than in controls was seen for roughly five TRBV segments, with TRBV5-6, TRBV5-1 and TRBV20-1 among them.

Sample: blood. These receptors were collected from a girl between 10 and 17 years old with multiple sclerosis.

The rearrangement joins TRBV11-2 to TRBJ2-1; D remains unclear. The CDR3 covers 18 residues. Trimming removed 5 bases at V and 0 bases at J, with 20 bases between. Germline loops: CDR1 SGHAT, CDR2 FQNNGV. As DNA, the CDR3 is TGTGCCAGCAGCCACCGTTTTCCGCCCCCGGGCTCCTACAATGAGCAGTTCTTC. The encoded protein is CASSHRFPPPGSYNEQFF. The full variable domain, with the rest looked up from reference TRBV11-2 and TRBJ2-1, is EAGVAQSPRYKIIEKRQSVAFWCNPISGHATLYWYQQILGQGPKLLIQFQNNGVVDDSQLPKDRFSAERLKGVDSTLKIQPAKLEDSAVYLCASSHRFPPPGSYNEQFFGPGTRLTVL.

This clonotype was picked up a small number of times. This chain joins TRBV7-2 and TRBJ2-3; a weak D match, TRBD2 (6 bases). With 5 bases removed from V and 3 bases from J, the gap between germline ends came to 15 bases. Looked up from germline, CDR1 is SGHTA and CDR2 is FQGNSA. This CDR3 comprises 15 residues. The CDR3 here is CASSTRGGVTDTQYF. DNA of the CDR3: TGTGCCAGCAGCACTCGGGGCGGGGTGACAGATACGCAGTATTTT.

The V gene is TRBV27, the J gene TRBJ2-3; 7 nucleotides match TRBD2. Germline assignment: CDR1 MNHEY and CDR2 SMNVEV (reference sequence). The length of the CDR3 is 16 residues. With 6 bases clipped from V and 1 base from J, the junction kept 10 bases outside the gene matches. CDR3 DNA sequence: TGTGCCAGCAGCCGGGGGACTATCCCCCGCACAGATACGCAGTATTTT. It yields the protein CASSRGTIPRTDTQYF.

Regarding this clonotype: With a much larger clone just one base away, this may be a read error. The CDR3 bases are TGTGCCAGCAGTCGACGGCGCCAGGCCAACGTCCTGACTTTC. Amino acids: CASSRRRQANVLTF. The V and J genes are TRBV7-2 and TRBJ2-6; D not resolved. Germline V gives CDR1 SGHTA, CDR2 FQGNSA. The CDR3 contains 14 residues. Trimming took 6 bases from V and 6 from J, leaving 12 bases between them.

The rearrangement joins TRBV5-1 to TRBJ2-1; 9 bases match TRBD2. Germline CDR1 reads SGHRS; CDR2 reads YFSETQ. This CDR3 contains 15 residues. V lost 3 bases to trimming and J lost 10 bases; unmatched junction nucleotides: 11. In nucleotides, the CDR3 is TGCGCCAGCAGCTGGGCCGCTAGCGGGACGGGGGAGCAGTTCTTC. Translation: CASSWAASGTGEQFF.

This clonotype has only a few counts. The CDR3 region is CSTPLGRTLRDIQYF. The CDR3 DNA reads TGCAGTACCCCCTTGGGGAGAACCCTTCGAGACATTCAGTACTTC. The chain carries TRBV20-1 and TRBJ2-4; D is perhaps TRBD2 (5 bases). CDR3 size: 15 residues. The germline gives CDR1 DFQATT, CDR2 SNEGSKA (reference sequence). The germline V and J ends were trimmed by 8 bases and 8 bases, with 25 bases remaining between them.

On this clonotype: The junction does not match germline at one end; this may be a read error. The chain uses TRBV29-1 and TRBJ2-3; 7 bases line up with TRBD2. Germline-derived CDR1 and CDR2 are SQVTM and ANQGSEA. The CDR3 extends over 16 amino acids. CDR3 protein: CNVEEAIAGLSGTQYF. CDR3 nucleotide sequence: TGCAACGTTGAAGAGGCGATAGCGGGCCTTTCGGGTACGCAGTATTTT.

The table lists this clonotype with a few counts. This rearrangement joins TRBV5-1 to TRBJ1-1; weak D call: TRBD1 (5 bases). V was shortened by 4 bases and J by 0 bases, with 7 bases between the two germline ends. Germline V gene data show CDR1 as SGHRS and CDR2 as YFSETQ. The CDR3 is 13 amino acids. The CDR3 loop is CASSTDMNTEAFF. CDR3 DNA sequence: TGCGCCAGCAGCACGGACATGAACACTGAAGCTTTCTTT.

This clonotype turned up a few times. CDR3 region: CAIMGAGANVLTF. DNA for the CDR3: TGTGCCATCATGGGGGCTGGGGCCAACGTCCTGACTTTC. This chain links TRBV10-3 with TRBJ2-6, with D perhaps given as TRBD1 or TRBD2 (5 bases each). The germline V gene encodes CDR1 ENHRY and CDR2 SYGVKD. CDR3 length: 13 residues. V was shortened by 7 bases and J by 2 bases, with 6 bases between the two germline ends.

This clonotype turned up a few times. This chain links TRBV5-1 with TRBJ1-2; D gene unclear. Per germline, CDR1 SGHRS and CDR2 YFSETQ. The V end was cut by 0 bases, the J end by 4 bases, with 13 bases between. The CDR3 has 15 residues. This chain's CDR3 is CASSLDGVGRYGYTF. The DNA of the CDR3 is TGCGCCAGCAGCTTGGACGGGGTCGGACGCTATGGCTACACCTTC.

As regards this clonotype: An end of the junction does not agree with germline; a read error may underlie this. V gene TRBV20-1 combines with J gene TRBJ2-7, with D possibly being TRBD2 (5 bases). Germline V gives CDR1 DFQATT, CDR2 SNEGSKA (reference sequence). There are 13 residues in the CDR3. This CDR3 is CSGRADPNNEQYF. The DNA for the CDR3 is TGCAGTGGTAGAGCGGACCCTAACAATGAGCAGTACTTC.

This clonotype has a handful of counts. This chain links TRBV7-2 with TRBJ1-2; D may be TRBD1 (5 bases). Between the trimmed V and J ends, which lost 3 bases and 0 bases, there was a span of 14 bases. This CDR3 spans 16 amino acids. The germline CDR1 and CDR2 sequences are SGHTA and FQGNSA. CDR3 in amino acids: CASSLQGGRPNYGYTF. DNA for the CDR3: TGTGCCAGCAGCTTGCAGGGAGGAAGGCCTAACTATGGCTACACCTTC.

This clonotype was seen once. This chain links TRBV6-1 with TRBJ2-3; the match to TRBD2 covers 10 bases. This CDR3 is 14 amino acids long. V shed 0 bases and J 12 bases; nucleotides not matched to a gene: 6. CDR1 and CDR2 (germline): MNHNS, SASEGT. The CDR3, as DNA: TGTGCCAGCAGTGAAGCTCCTAGCGGGGGTACTCAGTATTTT. It specifies CASSEAPSGGTQYF.

The chain couples TRBV4-3 to TRBJ1-1, with D hard to call. V was clipped by 0 bases and J by 7 bases, with 12 bases between them. CDR1 LGHNA and CDR2 YSLEER come from the germline V gene. The CDR3 has 14 amino acids. In DNA form, the CDR3 reads TGCGCCAGCAGCCAAGATGACCCCCCCAATGAAGCTTTCTTT. Amino acids: CASSQDDPPNEAFF.

In its sample, this clonotype was seen a few times. V gene TRBV12-5 combines with J gene TRBJ2-7; possible D gene TRBD2, 6 bases. Matching the DNA end better, TRBJ2-5 makes the J call doubtful. The CDR3 consists of 13 residues. In germline, CDR1 is LGHNT, CDR2 FRNRAP. The DNA of the CDR3 is TGTGCTAGTGGTTTGGGGTTTAGCGGGACCCAGTACTTC. Amino acid sequence: CASGLGFSGTQYF.

The chain employs TRBV20-1 and TRBJ2-3, with D hard to call. Germline values: CDR1 DFQATT, CDR2 SNEGSKA (reference sequence). This CDR3 region has 13 residues. V was shortened by 4 bases and J by 3 bases, with 11 bases between the two germline ends. The CDR3 nucleotides read TGCAGTGCTATTAGTACCCAAACAGATACGCAGTATTTT. It translates to CSAISTQTDTQYF.

The chain couples TRBV9 to TRBJ2-1; 15 bases are shared with TRBD2. V lost 3 bases and J lost 7; bases outside the gene matches: 2. Germline loops: CDR1 SGDLS, CDR2 YYNGEE. The CDR3 covers 15 residues. CDR3 nucleotide sequence: TGTGCCAGCAGCGCTGGGACTAGCGGGAGGAATGAGCAGTTCTTC. The encoded protein is CASSAGTSGRNEQFF.

The V and J genes are TRBV5-1 and TRBJ2-5; 12 nucleotides align to TRBD2. Germline assignment: CDR1 SGHRS and CDR2 YFSETQ. This CDR3 has 15 residues. J was trimmed by 7 bases and V by 2 bases; bases with no gene match: 6. The CDR3 DNA sequence: TGCGCCAGCAGCTTTGGACTAGCGGGAATTGGGACCCAGTACTTC. This gives the protein CASSFGLAGIGTQYF.

The sample holds a few counts of this clonotype. The rearrangement joins TRBV7-2 to TRBJ2-5; 7 bases are a match to TRBD2. CDR3 size: 15 residues. CDR1 and CDR2 (germline): SGHTA, FQGNSA. V lost 4 bases and J lost 3; bases outside the gene matches: 8. DNA for the CDR3: TGTGCCAGCAGCTCTTCCGGGACTACAAAAGAGACCCAGTACTTC. It translates to CASSSSGTTKETQYF.

A few counts support this clonotype. The rearrangement uses TRBV2 and TRBJ2-1; 8 bases line up with TRBD1. The CDR3 contains 12 residues. Per germline, CDR1 SNHLY and CDR2 FYNNEI. J lost 8 bases, V lost 8 bases, and 5 bases had no gene match. CDR3: CASPGGSHEQFF. CDR3 nucleotides: TGTGCCAGCCCAGGGGGCTCTCATGAGCAGTTCTTC.

This clonotype was detected once. The gene calls are TRBV5-1 and TRBJ1-1; D not certain. Germline CDR1 SGHRS, CDR2 YFSETQ. Trimming took 4 bases from V and 2 from J, leaving 12 bases between them. The CDR3 spans 14 residues. The CDR3 is CASSPIQSNTEAFF. As DNA, the CDR3 is TGCGCCAGCAGCCCAATACAGAGTAACACTGAAGCTTTCTTT.

The chain uses TRBV7-2 and TRBJ2-1; no reliable D call. Trimming took 1 base from V and 4 from J, leaving 5 bases between them. CDR3 size: 13 residues. Germline V gene data show CDR1 as SGHTA and CDR2 as FQGNSA. The CDR3 sequence: CASSLDVYNEQFF. The CDR3 DNA sequence: TGTGCCAGCAGCTTAGACGTATACAATGAGCAGTTCTTC.

This clonotype has ten or more counts. The chain has TRBV7-9 and TRBJ2-1, with D tentatively TRBD1 (5 bases). Deletions cut 4 bases from V and 8 bases from J, with 9 bases between. The CDR3 sequence is 12 residues long. The germline gives CDR1 SEHNR, CDR2 FQNEAQ (reference sequence). CDR3 region: CASSSRVDEQFF. In DNA, the CDR3 is TGTGCCAGCAGCTCCAGGGTTGATGAGCAGTTCTTC. Looking up the rest from reference TRBV7-9 and TRBJ2-1 gives the full variable domain: DTGVSQNPRHKITKRGQNVTFRCDPISEHNRLYWYRQTLGQGPEFLTYFQNEAQLEKSRLLSDRFSAERPKGSFSTLEIQRTEQGDSAMYLCASSSRVDEQFFGPGTRLTVL.

This clonotype was detected many times. This chain connects TRBV9 to TRBJ1-2; 11 bases match TRBD1. Germline V gene data show CDR1 as SGDLS and CDR2 as YYNGEE. After removal of 3 bases from V and 4 bases from J, the junction contained 8 bases not matched to a gene. The CDR3 runs to 16 residues. The CDR3 sequence is CASSASGTGGPYGYTF. CDR3 nucleotides: TGTGCCAGCAGCGCATCCGGGACAGGGGGACCCTATGGCTACACCTTC.

This sequence joins TRBV24-1 and TRBJ2-5; tentatively, D is TRBD2 (5 bases). Trimming removed 5 bases at V and 11 bases at J, with 23 bases between. The CDR3 consists of 15 residues. Germline V gene lookup returns CDR1 KGHDR and CDR2 SFDVKD. This CDR3 reads CATSASREPRGEQYF. Here the CDR3 DNA reads TGTGCCACCAGTGCATCGAGGGAACCTCGCGGAGAGCAGTACTTC.

The V gene is TRBV5-1, the J gene TRBJ1-2, with 9 bases fitting TRBD1. This CDR3 has 16 amino acids. The ends lost 4 bases at V and 4 bases at J; junction bases unmatched: 11. CDR1 is SGHRS and CDR2 is YFSETQ in the germline V gene. The CDR3 is CASSPQRDRDLYGYTF. CDR3 nucleotides: TGCGCCAGCAGCCCTCAACGGGACAGGGACCTCTATGGCTACACCTTC.

As for this clonotype: The junction shows a germline mismatch at one end, possibly a read error. The rearrangement links TRBV20-1 to TRBJ1-5; D possibly corresponds to TRBD1 (6 bases). The germline CDR1 and CDR2 sequences are DFQATT and SNEGSKA (reference sequence). The CDR3 consists of 18 residues. The CDR3 sequence is CSARDRKPGHRPYQPQNF. CDR3 sequence (DNA): TGCAGTGCTAGAGATAGGAAGCCGGGACACAGACCTTATCAGCCCCAGAATTTT.

This clonotype was observed a few times. The genes are TRBV4-2 and TRBJ2-6; D ambiguous. The CDR3 spans 16 residues. The V and J ends lost 3 bases and 5 bases respectively, with 14 bases between them. Per the germline V gene, CDR1 is LGHNA and CDR2 is YNFKEQ. CDR3 nucleotide sequence: TGTGCCAGCAGCCACATAGGGATAAGGCGGGCCAACGTCCTGACTTTC. As protein: CASSHIGIRRANVLTF.

The genes are TRBV6-1 and TRBJ1-5; no reliable D call. The CDR3 has 14 residues. Trimming shortened V by 3 bases and J by 9 bases, and 15 bases separated the two germline ends. Germline lookup yields CDR1 MNHNS and CDR2 SASEGT. The CDR3 loop reads CASSDMTAAGPQHF. The CDR3 nucleotides read TGTGCCAGCAGTGATATGACGGCCGCAGGGCCCCAGCATTTT.